This TCR beta chain was sequenced in a study of beta chain features in type 1 diabetes. Study results and caveats: Shortening of TCRB CDR3s, moderate but significant, appeared in all four CD4+ subsets of Type 1 diabetes patients. Healthy donors had naive, central memory and Treg TCRB repertoires that appeared less similar than those seen among patients. Patients with type 1 diabetes showed fewer VDJ junction insertions and more deletions.

A note on this clone: Its specificity is unknown.

V lost 5 bases and J lost 1, with 9 bases in between. The V gene's germline CDR1 is SNHLY and CDR2 FYNNEI. This CDR3 has 13 residues. Expressed TCRB transcripts were sequenced after all isolated RNA was converted to cDNA. Here immunoSEQ multiplex PCR was the method, and the copy in TCRdb shows in-frame clones only, minus some. The table includes fewer than 550,000 clones, over 9.5% detected once. Sequences were obtained from naive CD4+ T cells from blood. V is TRBV2 and J is TRBJ2-7, with D possibly TRBD2 on 5 matching bases. This TCR was recovered from a young woman in good health. The CDR3 region is CASSTDFSYEQYF. Written as DNA, the CDR3 is TGTGCCAGCAGTACGGACTTTTCCTACGAGCAGTACTTC.